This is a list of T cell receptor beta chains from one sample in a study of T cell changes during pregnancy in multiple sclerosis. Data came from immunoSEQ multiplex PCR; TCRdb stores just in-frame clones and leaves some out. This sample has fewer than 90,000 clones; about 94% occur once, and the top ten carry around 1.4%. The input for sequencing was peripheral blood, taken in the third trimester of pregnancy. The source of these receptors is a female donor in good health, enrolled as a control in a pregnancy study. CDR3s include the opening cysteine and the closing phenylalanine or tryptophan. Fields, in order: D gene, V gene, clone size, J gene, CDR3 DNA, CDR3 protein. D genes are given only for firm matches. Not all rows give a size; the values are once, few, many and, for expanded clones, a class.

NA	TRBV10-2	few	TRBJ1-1	TGCGCCAGCAGTGACAGGGCCACTGAAGCTTTCTTT	CASSDRATEAFF
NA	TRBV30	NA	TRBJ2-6	TGTGCCTGGAGTTCAGGGTCTTGGAGCTCTGGGGCCAACGTCCTGACTTTC	CAWSSGSWSSGANVLTF
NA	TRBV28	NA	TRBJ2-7	TGTGCCAGCTCCCAAGGGGGGCTAGCGGTCTACGAGCAGTACTTC	CASSQGGLAVYEQYF
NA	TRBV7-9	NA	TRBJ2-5	TGTGCCAGCAGCTCTCAGGGGGGTGGAGGGACCCAGTACTTC	CASSSQGGGGTQYF
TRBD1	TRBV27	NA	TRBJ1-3	TGTGCCAGCAGTTTGAGGGGGCCTATCTCTGGAAACACCATATATTTT	CASSLRGPISGNTIYF
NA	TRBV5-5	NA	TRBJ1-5	TGTGCCAGCAGCTCTAGGGGAAGCAATCAGCCCCAGCATTTT	CASSSRGSNQPQHF
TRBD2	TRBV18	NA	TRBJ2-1	TGTGCCAGCTCACCCACGACGGGGGGTAGCAATGAGCAGTTCTTC	CASSPTTGGSNEQFF
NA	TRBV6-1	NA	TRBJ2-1	TGTGCCAGCAGTGAACAGGAGGGGGCGGGGAATGAGCAGTTCTTC	CASSEQEGAGNEQFF
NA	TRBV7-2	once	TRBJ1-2	TGTGCCAGCAGCTTAATGGGGGGGCGGCGGGGCTATGGCTACACCTTC	CASSLMGGRRGYGYTF
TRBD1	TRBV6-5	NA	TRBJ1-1	TGTGCCAGCAGTACGGGACAGGTGATGAACACTGAAGCTTTCTTT	CASSTGQVMNTEAFF
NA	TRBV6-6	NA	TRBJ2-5	TGTGCCCCCCTAACCCGGTCAGGTCTACCTCGAGAGACCCAGTACTTC	CAPLTRSGLPRETQYF
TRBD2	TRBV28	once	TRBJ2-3	TGTGCCAGCAGGCTAGCGGGAGGGAGCACAGATACGCAGTATTTT	CASRLAGGSTDTQYF
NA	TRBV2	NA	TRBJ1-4	TGTGCCAGCAGTGAAAGAACAGTAGGAAAACTGTTTTTT	CASSERTVGKLFF
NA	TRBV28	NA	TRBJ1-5	TGTGCCAGCAGCCTCTCCTTACAGGGTGCTCAGCCCCAGCATTTT	CASSLSLQGAQPQHF
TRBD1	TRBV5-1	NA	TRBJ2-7	TGCGCCAGCAGCCCCCGACAGGGTAGCGTATACGAGCAGTACTTC	CASSPRQGSVYEQYF
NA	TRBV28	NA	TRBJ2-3	TGTGCCAGCAGTTTCCTGCAGGAGGCAGATACGCAGTATTTT	CASSFLQEADTQYF
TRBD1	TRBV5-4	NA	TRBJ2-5	TGTGCCAGCAGCCACGGACAGGGGGATAAAGAGACCCAGTACTTC	CASSHGQGDKETQYF
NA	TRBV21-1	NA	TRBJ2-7	TGTGCCAGCAGCCTCCCCACCGGTTTTCAAAGCTCCTACGAGCAGTACTTC	CASSLPTGFQSSYEQYF
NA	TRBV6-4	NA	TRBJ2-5	TGTGCCAGCAGTGTTCGGTTCGGAGAGACCCAGTACTTC	CASSVRFGETQYF
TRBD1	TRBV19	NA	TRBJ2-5	TGTGCCAGTAGCCCGGACAGGGGAACCCAGTACTTC	CASSPDRGTQYF
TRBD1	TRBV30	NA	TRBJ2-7	TGTGCCTGGAGTGCCGGGACAGCAGCCTACGAGCAGTACTTC	CAWSAGTAAYEQYF
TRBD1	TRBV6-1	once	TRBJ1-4	TGTGCCAGCAGGTTCTCGGGACAGTTTAATGAAAAACTGTTTTTT	CASRFSGQFNEKLFF
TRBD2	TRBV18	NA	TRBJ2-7	TGTGCCAGCTCTCCGGGAGGGAGCTCCTACGAGCAGTACTTC	CASSPGGSSYEQYF
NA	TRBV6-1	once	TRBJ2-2	TGTGCCAGCAACCAGGAAGTCCCCGGGGAGCTGTTTTTT	CASNQEVPGELFF
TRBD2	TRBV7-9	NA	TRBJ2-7	TGTGCCTCCTCGGGAGGTTTCCCTTACGAGCAGTACTTC	CASSGGFPYEQYF
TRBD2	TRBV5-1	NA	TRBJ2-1	TGCGCCAGCAAGTATTTGGAGGTATCTAGCGGACACAATGAGCAGTTCTTC	CASKYLEVSSGHNEQFF
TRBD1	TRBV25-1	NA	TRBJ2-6	TGTGCCAGCCGGGACAGCTCTGGGGCCAACGTCCTGACTTTC	CASRDSSGANVLTF
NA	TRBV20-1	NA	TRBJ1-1	TGCAGTGCTAGAGATCGGACTGAAGCTTTCTTT	CSARDRTEAFF
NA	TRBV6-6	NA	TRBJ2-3	TGTGCCAGCAGGAGAGAGGGACTCACAGATACGCAGTATTTT	CASRREGLTDTQYF
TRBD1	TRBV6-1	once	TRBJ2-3	TGTGCCAGCAGTGGACAGGGGGCTAGCACAGATACGCAGTATTTT	CASSGQGASTDTQYF
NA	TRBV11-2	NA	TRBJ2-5	TGTGCCAGCAGCTTAGATCGTGAAGGAAGGGGTGAGACCCAGTACTTC	CASSLDREGRGETQYF
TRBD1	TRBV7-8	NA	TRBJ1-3	TGTGCCAGCAGCACATACAGGGGTACGCGAGGAAACACCATATATTTT	CASSTYRGTRGNTIYF
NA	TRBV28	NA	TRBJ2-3	TGTGCCAGCAGTTCACCAAGCAGGGCGGGCACAGATACGCAGTATTTT	CASSSPSRAGTDTQYF
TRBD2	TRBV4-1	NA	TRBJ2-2	TGCGCCAGCAGCCCCCGGTTCTGGGAAACGGGAGGGAGAACCGGGGAGCTGTTTTTT	CASSPRFWETGGRTGELFF
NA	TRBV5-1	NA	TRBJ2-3	TGCGCCAGCAGCTGGGGCAAGGTGTCAGATACGCAGTATTTT	CASSWGKVSDTQYF
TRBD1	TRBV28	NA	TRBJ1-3	TGTGCCAGCAGCCCCCACACAGGGGACGGAAACACCATATATTTT	CASSPHTGDGNTIYF
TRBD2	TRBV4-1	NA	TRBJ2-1	TGCGCCAGCAGCCTTAGGAGACTAGCGGGCGACGATGAGCAGTTCTTC	CASSLRRLAGDDEQFF
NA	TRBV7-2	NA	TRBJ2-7	TGTGCCAGCAGCTTAGGGGCAAACTACGAGCAGTACTTC	CASSLGANYEQYF
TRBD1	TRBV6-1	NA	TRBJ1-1	TGTGCCAGCAGGCGACAGGGGGCCACCGAAGCTTTCTTT	CASRRQGATEAFF
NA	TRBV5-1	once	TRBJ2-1	TGCGCCAGCAGCTTGGGGGACTCAGACAATGAGCAGTTCTTC	CASSLGDSDNEQFF
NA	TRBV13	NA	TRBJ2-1	TGTGCCAGCAGCGCCGGAAGGGTGGGGAGCTCCTACAATGAGCAGTTCTTC	CASSAGRVGSSYNEQFF
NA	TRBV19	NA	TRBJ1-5	TGTGCCAGCACAGGTCATAGCAATCAGCCCCAGCATTTT	CASTGHSNQPQHF
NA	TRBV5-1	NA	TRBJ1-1	TGCGCCAGCAGCCTCACCTGGGGGACATCGATTGAAGCTTTCTTT	CASSLTWGTSIEAFF